This TCR beta chain was captured by sequencing in a study of T-cell reconstitution after alpha-beta-depleted transplantation in children. This clonotype has only a few counts. What it binds is unknown. TCRbeta library construction was performed incorporating unique molecular identifiers. TCRdb processed the PCR reads anew with MiXCR; each CDR3 protein has one entry. The sample shows 77,000 or so distinct CDR3 sequences, around 18% of them seen only once. Study outcomes and limitations: There were reportedly several hundred expanded graft clones from which alpha-beta T cells came about two months after transplant. The authors attributed T-cell counts and diversity one year after transplant mostly to newly produced T cells. There were some patients whose high TCRbeta diversity at day 60 came from surviving recipient T cells and thymic progenitors.

CDR1 and CDR2 from the germline V gene are SGHDT and YYEEEE. Trimming removed 4 bases from V and 4 bases from J, with 33 bases in between. CDR3 length equals 20 residues. V gene TRBV5-6 combines with J gene TRBJ2-7; D might be TRBD2 (5 bases). Sequenced material: PBMCs, mostly from graft donor cells, taken 360 days after TCRalphabeta/CD19-depleted stem cell transplant. This clonotype originated in a male patient under 10 years old who had a stem cell transplant for acute lymphoblastic leukemia, so the T cells may come from the graft donor. The CDR3 sequence is CASSRIALPQRKFGDYEQYF. CDR3 nucleotides: TGTGCCAGCAGCCGTATCGCCTTGCCGCAGCGAAAGTTCGGGGATTACGAGCAGTACTTC.